This TCR beta chain was identified during a study of breast tumors, draining lymph nodes, adjacent tissues. Notes on the study in general: Findings are consistent with lymph node origin and intratumoral expansion of most tumor T cells. Data only fit, rather than demonstrated, lymph node origin of most tumor T cells. Tumor repertoires ranked between lymph nodes and nontumor tissue in diversity, with V and J gene preferences. Compared with basal-like, luminal-like tumors shared significantly more repertoire with nontumor tissue.

Breast cancer patients provided tissue from their axillary draining lymph nodes. The CDR3 runs to 11 residues. V lost 7 bases and J 8 bases, leaving 12 bases between the germline ends. Looked up from germline, CDR1 is SQVTM and CDR2 is ANQGSEA. The sample holds many counts of this clonotype. The antigen is not known. TCRdb redid the calling of the multiplex PCR reads with MiXCR, one entry per CDR3 protein. The data contain approximately 300,000 distinct CDR3 sequences, over 25% of them seen just once; the ten biggest clones take up around 1%. V and J are TRBV29-1 and TRBJ2-1; a weak D match, TRBD1 (5 bases). This TCR was recovered from a female donor with breast cancer. Some clones in this sample may be carry-over from other donors' samples. The sequenced sample was axillary lymph node tissue. CDR3 bases: TGCAGCGCCGGACATGGCGATGAGCAGTTCTTC. This gives the protein CSAGHGDEQFF.